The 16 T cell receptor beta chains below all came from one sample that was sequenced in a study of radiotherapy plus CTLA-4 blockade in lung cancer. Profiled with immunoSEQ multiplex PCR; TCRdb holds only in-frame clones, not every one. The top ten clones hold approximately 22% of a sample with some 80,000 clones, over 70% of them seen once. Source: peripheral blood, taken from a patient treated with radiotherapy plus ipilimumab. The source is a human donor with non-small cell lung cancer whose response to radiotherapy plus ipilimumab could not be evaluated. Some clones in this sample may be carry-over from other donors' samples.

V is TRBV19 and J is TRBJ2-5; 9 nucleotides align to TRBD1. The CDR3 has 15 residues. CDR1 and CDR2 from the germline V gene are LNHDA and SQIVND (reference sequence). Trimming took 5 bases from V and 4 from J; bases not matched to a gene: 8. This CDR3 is CASSLGQGGGETQYF. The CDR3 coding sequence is TGTGCCAGTAGTCTGGGACAGGGAGGCGGAGAGACCCAGTACTTC.

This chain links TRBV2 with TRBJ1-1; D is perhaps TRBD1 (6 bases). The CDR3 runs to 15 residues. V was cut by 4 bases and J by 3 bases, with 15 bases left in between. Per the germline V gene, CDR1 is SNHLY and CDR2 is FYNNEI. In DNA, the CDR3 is TGTGCCAGCAGTGGGGCCGGGGGGCCGGACACTGAAGCTTTCTTT. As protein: CASSGAGGPDTEAFF.

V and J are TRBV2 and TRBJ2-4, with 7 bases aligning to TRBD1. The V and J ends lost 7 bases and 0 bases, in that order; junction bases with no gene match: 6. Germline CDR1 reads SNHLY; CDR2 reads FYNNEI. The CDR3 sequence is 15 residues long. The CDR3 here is CASKWDSLAKNIQYF. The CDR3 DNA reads TGTGCCAGCAAGTGGGACAGCCTAGCCAAAAACATTCAGTACTTC.

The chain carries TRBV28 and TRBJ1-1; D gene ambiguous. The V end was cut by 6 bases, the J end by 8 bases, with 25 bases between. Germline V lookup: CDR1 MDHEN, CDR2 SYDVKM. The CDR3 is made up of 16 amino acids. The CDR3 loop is CASSWGRASKGAEAFF. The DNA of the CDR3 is TGTGCCAGCAGCTGGGGAAGGGCTAGCAAGGGTGCCGAAGCTTTCTTT.

CDR3 region: CASTPTTASINGYTF. In DNA form, the CDR3 reads TGCGCCAGCACCCCAACAACAGCTTCTATCAATGGCTACACCTTC. The genes are TRBV5-1 and TRBJ1-2; D is undetermined. The length of the CDR3 is 15 residues. Germline CDR1 and CDR2: SGHRS and YFSETQ. Trimming pared 6 bases from V and 6 bases from J, leaving 21 bases between.

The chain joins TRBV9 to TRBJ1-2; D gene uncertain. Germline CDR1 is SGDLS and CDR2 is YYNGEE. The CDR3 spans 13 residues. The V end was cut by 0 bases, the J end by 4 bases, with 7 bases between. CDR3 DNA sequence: TGTGCCAGCAGCGTAGCAGGCCCCTATGGCTACACCTTC. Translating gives CASSVAGPYGYTF.

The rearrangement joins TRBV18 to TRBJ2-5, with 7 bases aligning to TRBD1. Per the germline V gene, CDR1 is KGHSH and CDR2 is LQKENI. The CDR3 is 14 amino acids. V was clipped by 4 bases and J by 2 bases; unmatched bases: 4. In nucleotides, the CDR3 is TGTGCCAGCTCACTTGTGACAGGGCAAGAGACCCAGTACTTC. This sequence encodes CASSLVTGQETQYF.

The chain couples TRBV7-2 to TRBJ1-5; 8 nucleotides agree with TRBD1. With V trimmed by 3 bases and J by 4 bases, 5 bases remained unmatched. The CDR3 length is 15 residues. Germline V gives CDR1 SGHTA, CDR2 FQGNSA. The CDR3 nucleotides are TGTGCCAGCAGCTTCATCGGACAGGGTAATCAGCCCCAGCATTTT. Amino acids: CASSFIGQGNQPQHF.

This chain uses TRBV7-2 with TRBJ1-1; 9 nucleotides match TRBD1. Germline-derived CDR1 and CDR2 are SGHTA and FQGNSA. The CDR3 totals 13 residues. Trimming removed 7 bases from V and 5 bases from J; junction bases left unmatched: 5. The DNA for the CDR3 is TGTGCCAGCAAGCGGACAGGGGTTACTGAAGCTTTCTTT. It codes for CASKRTGVTEAFF.

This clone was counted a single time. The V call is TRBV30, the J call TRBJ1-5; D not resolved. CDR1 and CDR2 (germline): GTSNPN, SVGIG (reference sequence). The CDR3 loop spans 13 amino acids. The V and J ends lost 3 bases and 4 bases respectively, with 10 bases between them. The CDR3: CAWSISANQPQHF. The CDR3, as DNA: TGTGCCTGGAGCATTAGTGCTAATCAGCCCCAGCATTTT.

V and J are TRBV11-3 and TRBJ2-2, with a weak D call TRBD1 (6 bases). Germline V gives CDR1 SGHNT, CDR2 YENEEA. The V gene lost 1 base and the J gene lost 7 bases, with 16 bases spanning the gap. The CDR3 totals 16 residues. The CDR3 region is CASSLVTGSLSGELFF. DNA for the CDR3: TGTGCCAGCAGCTTAGTCACAGGGAGTCTAAGCGGGGAGCTGTTTTTT.

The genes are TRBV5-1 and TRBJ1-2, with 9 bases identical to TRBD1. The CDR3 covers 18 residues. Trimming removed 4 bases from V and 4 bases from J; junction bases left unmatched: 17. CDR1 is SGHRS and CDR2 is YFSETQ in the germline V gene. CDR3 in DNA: TGCGCCAGCAGCGATACCGGAATGACAGGGGGGGCGAGCTATGGCTACACCTTC. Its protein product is CASSDTGMTGGASYGYTF. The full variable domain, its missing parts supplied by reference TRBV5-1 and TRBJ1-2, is KAGVTQTPRYLIKTRGQQVTLSCSPISGHRSVSWYQQTPGQGLQFLFEYFSETQRNKGNFPGRFSGRQFSNSRSEMNVSTLELGDSALYLCASSDTGMTGGASYGYTFGSGTRLTVV.

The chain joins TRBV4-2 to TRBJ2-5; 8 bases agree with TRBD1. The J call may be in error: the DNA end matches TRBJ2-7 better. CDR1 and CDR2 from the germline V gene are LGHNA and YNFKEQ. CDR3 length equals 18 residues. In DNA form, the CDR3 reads TGTGCCAGCAGCCAAGATCGGTCCTGGGGACAGGAGTTCTACGAGCAGTACTTC. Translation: CASSQDRSWGQEFYEQYF.

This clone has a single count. The DNA for the CDR3 is TGCGCCAGCAGCTCCCTCTACCCGGGACAGTCAGGCTACACCTTC. It yields the protein CASSSLYPGQSGYTF. The V and J genes are TRBV5-1 and TRBJ1-2, with 7 bases fitting TRBD1. The germline CDR1 and CDR2 sequences are SGHRS and YFSETQ. V was clipped by 3 bases and J by 8 bases; unmatched bases: 13. The CDR3 is 15 residues long.

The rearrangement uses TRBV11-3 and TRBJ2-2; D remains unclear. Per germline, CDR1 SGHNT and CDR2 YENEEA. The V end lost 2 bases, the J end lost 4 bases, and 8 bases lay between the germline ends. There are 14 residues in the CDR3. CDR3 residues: CASSLKTGTGELFF. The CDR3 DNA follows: TGTGCCAGCAGCTTAAAAACTGGCACCGGGGAGCTGTTTTTT.

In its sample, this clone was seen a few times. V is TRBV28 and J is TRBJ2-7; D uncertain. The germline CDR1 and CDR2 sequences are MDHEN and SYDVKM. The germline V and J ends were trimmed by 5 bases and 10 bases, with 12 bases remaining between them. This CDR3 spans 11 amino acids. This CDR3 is CASSLETVQYF. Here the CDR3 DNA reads TGTGCCAGCAGTCTAGAGACGGTTCAGTACTTC. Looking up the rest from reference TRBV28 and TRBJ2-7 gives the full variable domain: DVKVTQSSRYLVKRTGEKVFLECVQDMDHENMFWYRQDPGLGLRLIYFSYDVKMKEKGDIPEGYSVSREKKERFSLILESASTNQTSMYLCASSLETVQYFGPGTRLTVT.